Each of the 31 T cell receptor beta chains below was sequenced from the same sample in a study of T cell repertoires in aging, cancer and after chemotherapy. Rearranged V-D-J TRB sequences were amplified with a mixed TRB-A/B primer pool. TCRdb recomputed calls from the multiplex PCR reads with MiXCR, one row per CDR3 protein. This table has just over 1,400 distinct CDR3 sequences, 20% to 25% appearing once. TCR beta rearrangements were amplified from peripheral blood genomic DNA. Sequences were obtained from blood. These receptors were obtained from a human donor with a blood cancer.

The chain recombines TRBV6-6 with TRBJ1-1, with no clear D. The CDR3 is made up of 12 amino acids. V was shortened by 2 bases and J by 8 bases, with 9 bases between the two germline ends. Germline CDR1 MNHNY, CDR2 SVGAGI (reference sequence). CDR3 DNA: TGTGCCAGCAGTTACCAGGCTTCGGAAGCTTTCTTT. It translates to CASSYQASEAFF.

The chain couples TRBV7-3 to TRBJ1-2; TRBD1 agrees at 7 bases. The V gene's germline CDR1 is SGHTA and CDR2 FQGTGA. There are 14 residues in the CDR3. J lost 4 bases, V lost 9 bases, and 11 bases had no gene match. The CDR3 DNA reads TGTGCCAGTTCCCGGGACAGTTCCCTCTATGGCTACACCTTC. It encodes CASSRDSSLYGYTF.

By its share, this clonotype is medium-sized. The chain couples TRBV7-9 to TRBJ2-1; TRBD2 matches 14 bases. The V gene end was trimmed by 1 base and the J gene end by 4 bases; junction bases not matched to a gene: 9. Germline CDR1 reads SEHNR; CDR2 reads FQNEAQ (reference sequence). The CDR3 totals 19 residues. The chain's CDR3 is CASSLGTSGRTLSYNEQFF. As DNA, the CDR3 is TGTGCCAGCAGCTTAGGGACTAGCGGGAGGACCCTCTCATACAATGAGCAGTTCTTC. The complete variable domain, with remaining parts taken from reference TRBV7-9 and TRBJ2-1, reads DTGVSQNPRHKITKRGQNVTFRCDPISEHNRLYWYRQTLGQGPEFLTYFQNEAQLEKSRLLSDRFSAERPKGSFSTLEIQRTEQGDSAMYLCASSLGTSGRTLSYNEQFFGPGTRLTVL.

This clonotype is medium-sized (0.01 to 0.1%) within its sample. V and J are TRBV20-1 and TRBJ2-5; 10 bases are a match to TRBD1. CDR1 is DFQATT and CDR2 is SNEGSKA in the germline V gene (reference sequence). This CDR3 spans 14 amino acids. With V trimmed by 6 bases and J by 4 bases, 8 bases remained unmatched. The CDR3 bases are TGCAGTGCGCCGCGGGACAGGGGAAGAGAGACCCAGTACTTC. It encodes CSAPRDRGRETQYF.

This clonotype was observed a handful of times. The chain uses TRBV20-1 and TRBJ2-7; tentative D call: TRBD1 (5 bases). This CDR3 has 15 amino acids. Trimming pared 2 bases from V and 4 bases from J, leaving 18 bases between. Germline V gene sequence: CDR1 DFQATT, CDR2 SNEGSKA (reference sequence). The CDR3 protein is CSARPRGSPPYEQYV. CDR3 nucleotides: TGCAGTGCTAGACCTAGGGGTTCCCCTCCTTACGAGCAGTACGTC.

As regards this clonotype: This may be a read error, as it is one base from a much larger clone. The chain recombines TRBV18 with TRBJ1-2; a weak D match, TRBD1 (6 bases). The CDR3 is made up of 14 amino acids. Germline CDR1 and CDR2: KGHSH and LQKENI. CDR3 sequence: CANSPRAGVEGYTF. In nucleotides, the CDR3 is TGTGCCAACTCACCGCGGGCAGGGGTGGAGGGCTACACCTTC.

This clonotype is medium-sized (0.01 to 0.1%) by share. The chain employs TRBV4-2 and TRBJ2-2, with TRBD2 matching 10 bases. CDR1 is LGHNA and CDR2 is YNFKEQ in the germline V gene. With V trimmed by 2 bases and J by 3 bases, 9 bases remained unmatched. CDR3 length equals 18 residues. The CDR3 coding sequence is TGTGCCAGCAGCCAAAGCCCATCAGCGGGAGGGTACACCGGGGAGCTGTTTTTT. Its translation is CASSQSPSAGGYTGELFF.

This clonotype is termed medium-sized (0.01 to 0.1%). CDR3 sequence (DNA): TGCAGTGCTAGGGGCCAAGAGACCCAGTACTTC. Protein product: CSARGQETQYF. The chain combines TRBV20-1 with TRBJ2-5, with D unclear. The CDR3 contains 11 residues. CDR1 and CDR2 from the germline V gene are DFQATT and SNEGSKA (reference sequence). Deletions cut 3 bases from V and 1 base from J, with 3 bases between.

The sample holds a few counts of this clonotype. CDR3 coding DNA: TGCAGTGCTTCTACAGGACGCACTGAAGCTTTCTTT. Amino acids: CSASTGRTEAFF. The V call is TRBV20-1, the J call TRBJ1-1, with D maybe TRBD1 (5 bases). Germline CDR1 and CDR2: DFQATT and SNEGSKA (reference sequence). Trimming removed 5 bases from V and 4 bases from J, with 11 bases in between. The CDR3 is 12 amino acids.

The rearrangement joins TRBV19 to TRBJ2-5; 9 bases align to TRBD1. The better agreement between TRBJ2-7 and the DNA end casts doubt on the J call. Germline V CDR1 and CDR2: LNHDA, SQIVND (reference sequence). CDR3 length equals 13 residues. DNA of the CDR3: TGTGCCAGTAGTATCGGACAGGGGAACGAGCAGTACTTC. Translated: CASSIGQGNEQYF.

The rearrangement links TRBV6-6 to TRBJ1-1, with a tentative D call TRBD1 (5 bases). The CDR3 extends over 13 amino acids. The V and J ends lost 10 bases and 1 base respectively, with 13 bases between them. The germline V gene has CDR1 MNHNY and CDR2 SVGAGI (reference sequence). The CDR3 coding sequence is TGTGCCACCAGGGAACCTCAGAACACTGAAGCTTTCTTT. Translating it yields CATREPQNTEAFF.

This clonotype was seen a handful of times. This chain joins TRBV7-9 and TRBJ1-2; D remains ambiguous. CDR1 is SEHNR and CDR2 is FQNEAQ in the germline V gene (reference sequence). Trimming took 6 bases from V and 6 from J, leaving 14 bases between them. The CDR3 runs to 13 residues. The CDR3 DNA is TGTGCCAGCAGGTCGACGGGATCGGATGGCTACACCTTC. This translates into CASRSTGSDGYTF.

As for this clonotype: Being one base from a much bigger clone, this may be a read error. The chain combines TRBV12-3 or TRBV12-4 with TRBJ1-4, with D tentatively TRBD1 (5 bases). The CDR3 runs to 13 residues. Trimming shortened V by 6 bases and J by 8 bases, and 13 bases separated the two germline ends. The chain's CDR3 is CASRTRGEEKLFF. CDR3 bases: TGTGCCAGCAGGACTAGAGGGGAAGAAAAACTGTTTTTT.

By share, this clonotype ranks as medium-sized. The rearrangement joins TRBV27 to TRBJ1-5; weak D call: TRBD1 (6 bases). V lost 6 bases and J 6 bases, leaving 15 bases between the germline ends. CDR1 and CDR2 (germline): MNHEY, SMNVEV (reference sequence). This CDR3 contains 14 residues. In DNA form, the CDR3 reads TGTGCCAGCAGCCTTCGTGAGGGGGGTCAGCCCCAGCATTTT. This translates into CASSLREGGQPQHF.

This chain links TRBV28 with TRBJ1-5; possibly TRBD1 for D (5 bases). The germline V gene encodes CDR1 MDHEN and CDR2 SYDVKM. Trimming cost V 0 bases and J 2 bases, with 11 bases left between them. This CDR3 spans 16 amino acids. The chain's CDR3 is CASSLWGDAGNQPQHF. CDR3 coding DNA: TGTGCCAGCAGTTTATGGGGGGACGCAGGCAATCAGCCCCAGCATTTT.

This clonotype counts as medium-sized. The gene calls are TRBV14 and TRBJ2-7, with 7 bases that match TRBD1. Germline V lookup: CDR1 SGHDN, CDR2 FVKESK. The CDR3 consists of 15 residues. The V and J ends lost 0 bases and 4 bases, in that order; junction bases with no gene match: 6. This CDR3 is CASSQDRGSDYEQYF. The CDR3, as DNA: TGTGCCAGCAGCCAAGACAGGGGGTCTGATTACGAGCAGTACTTC.

This clonotype is medium-sized (0.01 to 0.1%). The chain recombines TRBV12-3 or TRBV12-4 with TRBJ2-6; D gene ambiguous. The CDR3 length is 13 residues. V was clipped by 4 bases and J by 0 bases, with 1 base between them. This CDR3 reads CASSSSGANVLTF. CDR3 nucleotide sequence: TGTGCCAGCAGTTCCTCTGGGGCCAACGTCCTGACTTTC.

This clonotype is medium-sized by share. The chain carries TRBV10-2 and TRBJ2-2; maybe TRBD2 (6 bases). CDR3 length: 14 amino acids. CDR1 is WSHSY, CDR2 SAAADI, per germline. The ends were cut back, 11 bases at V and 0 bases at J, with 13 bases in the middle. CDR3 in amino acids: CASLGLTNTGELFF. CDR3 in DNA: TGCGCCTCCCTTGGACTAACGAACACCGGGGAGCTGTTTTTT.

CDR3 amino acids: CASSPEASQIYGYTF. The CDR3 region has the DNA TGTGCCAGCAGCCCCGAGGCGAGTCAAATCTATGGCTACACCTTC. The chain has TRBV6-4 and TRBJ1-2; D remains unclear. V lost 6 bases to trimming and J lost 4 bases, with 18 bases between them. The CDR3 runs 15 residues. Germline CDR1 and CDR2: MRHNA and SNTAGT.

By frequency in the sample, this clonotype is medium-sized. The chain couples TRBV20-1 to TRBJ2-1; D is ambiguous. The CDR3 length is 15 residues. V was clipped by 6 bases and J by 0 bases, with 15 bases between them. Germline V CDR1 and CDR2: DFQATT, SNEGSKA (reference sequence). The CDR3 DNA is TGCAGTGCCCCCCCAGACGGTAGCTCCTACAATGAGCAGTTCTTC. Its protein is CSAPPDGSSYNEQFF.

Sample share makes this clonotype medium-sized (0.01 to 0.1%). The chain couples TRBV30 to TRBJ1-2; tentatively, D is TRBD1 (6 bases). The CDR3 has 14 residues. V dropped 2 bases and J dropped 8 bases, with 18 bases sitting between them. CDR1 and CDR2 (germline): GTSNPN, SVGIG (reference sequence). The CDR3 region is CAWSMGGARQGYTF. Here the CDR3 DNA reads TGTGCCTGGAGTATGGGGGGGGCCAGGCAAGGCTACACCTTC.

By share, this clonotype counts as large. The chain carries TRBV30 and TRBJ1-4; perhaps TRBD1 as D (5 bases). CDR3 length: 12 residues. Germline V gene sequence: CDR1 GTSNPN, CDR2 SVGIG (reference sequence). The germline V and J ends were trimmed by 7 bases and 3 bases, with 9 bases remaining between them. Here the CDR3 reads CASQGANEKLFF. Written as DNA, the CDR3 is TGTGCCTCCCAGGGAGCTAATGAAAAACTGTTTTTT.

The genes are TRBV28 and TRBJ2-2; D is unresolved. CDR1 is MDHEN, CDR2 SYDVKM, per germline. With 1 base removed from V and 5 bases from J, the gap between germline ends came to 11 bases. This CDR3 is 15 amino acids long. The CDR3 loop is CASSLFTTGTGELFF. The CDR3 bases are TGTGCCAGCAGTTTATTTACTACCGGGACCGGGGAGCTGTTTTTT.

This clonotype was counted only a few times. The gene calls are TRBV5-6 and TRBJ1-1; 8 positions match TRBD1. CDR1 and CDR2 (germline): SGHDT, YYEEEE. V lost 3 bases, J lost 11 bases, and 6 bases stayed unmatched. The CDR3 is 12 residues long. This chain's CDR3 is CASSSQGAGAFF. In DNA form, the CDR3 reads TGTGCCAGCAGCTCTCAGGGGGCCGGGGCTTTCTTT.

The sample holds a few counts of this clonotype. The V gene is TRBV24-1, the J gene TRBJ1-3; TRBD1 aligns across 10 bases. This CDR3 has 18 residues. V dropped 2 bases and J dropped 0; count of bases not matched to a gene: 6. Germline V gene lookup returns CDR1 KGHDR and CDR2 SFDVKD. CDR3 in DNA: TGTGCCACCAGTGATTCGTCGGACAGGGGGTACTCTGGAAACACCATATATTTT. Protein product: CATSDSSDRGYSGNTIYF.

In its sample, this clonotype is medium-sized. This chain links TRBV12-3 or TRBV12-4 with TRBJ1-5; D unclear. Trimming removed 6 bases at V and 5 bases at J, with 11 bases between. The CDR3 extends over 13 amino acids. The CDR3 DNA sequence: TGTGCCAGCAGGAAACGGGTGGATCAGCCCCAGCATTTT. This codes for CASRKRVDQPQHF.

By share of the sample, this clonotype is large. This chain uses TRBV6-2 or TRBV6-3 with TRBJ2-2, with unresolved D. V shed 6 bases and J shed 5 bases, with 13 bases lying between them. The CDR3 extends over 14 amino acids. Germline CDR1 and CDR2: MNHEY and SVGEGT. The CDR3: CASSQRMQTGELFF. Written as DNA, the CDR3 is TGTGCCAGCAGCCAGAGGATGCAGACCGGGGAGCTGTTTTTT.

This clonotype was picked up one time. The V and J genes are TRBV5-8 and TRBJ2-1, with 7 bases that match TRBD2. Germline values: CDR1 SGHTS, CDR2 YDEGEE. The V gene end was trimmed by 4 bases and the J gene end by 0 bases; junction bases not matched to a gene: 4. This CDR3 comprises 15 residues. The CDR3 spells CASSLGLGSYNEQFF. Here the CDR3 DNA reads TGTGCCAGCAGCCTAGGACTAGGCTCCTACAATGAGCAGTTCTTC.

This clonotype was seen more than once but under ten times. CDR3 protein: CASSKRGYGTPNTEAFF. In DNA, the CDR3 is TGTGCCAGCAGCAAAAGGGGGTACGGGACCCCGAACACTGAAGCTTTCTTT. V usage is TRBV21-1 and J usage is TRBJ1-1; the table's D call TRBD1 went unverified against the DNA. TRBV21-1 is annotated as a pseudogene. The CDR3 sequence is 17 residues long.

Within the sample, this clonotype is medium-sized. The gene calls are TRBV30 and TRBJ1-5, with D possibly being TRBD1 (6 bases). V was cut by 5 bases and J by 0 bases, with 11 bases left in between. Germline CDR1 reads GTSNPN; CDR2 reads SVGIG (reference sequence). There are 14 residues in the CDR3. The CDR3 sequence: CAWGRDNSNQPQHF. The CDR3 DNA sequence: TGTGCCTGGGGCCGGGACAATAGCAATCAGCCCCAGCATTTT. The full variable domain, in which reference TRBV30 and TRBJ1-5 provide the parts outside the CDR3, is SQTIHQWPATLVQPVGSPLSLECTVEGTSNPNLYWYRQAAGRGLQLLFYSVGIGQISSEVPQNLSASRPQDRQFILSSKKLLLSDSGFYLCAWGRDNSNQPQHFGDGTRLSIL.

The V call is TRBV27, the J call TRBJ2-1, with TRBD1 identical over 8 bases. Germline V gene data show CDR1 as MNHEY and CDR2 as SMNVEV (reference sequence). J was trimmed by 0 bases and V by 8 bases; bases with no gene match: 6. The CDR3 is made up of 15 amino acids. The CDR3: CASAKTGGSYNEQFF. CDR3 sequence (DNA): TGTGCCAGCGCCAAAACAGGGGGCTCCTACAATGAGCAGTTCTTC.